This TCR beta chain was obtained from a study of blood T cell repertoires in COVID-19 (dated by TCRdb to 2018 to 2020). Looking at the study overall: Samples from collaborators originated in the United States, Italy and Spain and spanned both the acute and convalescent phases of COVID-19. The material from the prospective study consisted of cDNA or gDNA derived from T cells, B-cell-depleted T cells, or PBMCs. Deeply sampled blood TCRbeta repertoires from subjects exposed to, actively infected with, or recovered from COVID-19 were included in the dataset. The repertoires were released in a freely available public database meant as a resource for research on the immune response to SARS-CoV-2. The samples were drawn from the first 160 participants of the ongoing ImmuneRACE study and from 1,254 subjects provided by 6 global collaborators. A de-identified subject ID, COVID-19 status, age in years and sex were almost always included in the sample metadata. Where available, HLA class I and class II types were taken from metadata supplied by the sample provider and were not determined by assay-based typing.

The collaborating institutions used their own protocols to collect whole blood in K2EDTA tubes. For TCRbeta analysis, collaborators shipped samples in one of three forms: frozen whole blood, isolated PBMCs, or DNA extracted from either of those sample types. CDR1 is given as KGHSY and CDR2 as FQNENV, both from the germline V gene. V sheds 3 bases and J sheds 1 base, leaving 9 bases between their ends. Including the terminal cysteine and phenylalanine, the CDR3 comprises 14 residues. The sequence is cut down to CDR3 DNA, 42 bases in frame from base 1. Of note for this clone: Its antigen specificity is not known. Within one base of it there is no much larger clone, and no base qualities were kept.

TCRbeta CDR3 regions were amplified from genomic DNA using the immunoSEQ Assay, a bias-controlled multiplex PCR. In the paper's pipeline: The number of nucleated cells in each sample was estimated from the amplification of reference gene primers within the assay. To quantify the absolute abundance of each unique TCRbeta CDR3 rearrangement, sequence reads were collapsed and filtered. Productive Simpson clonality was computed per sample as the square root of Simpson's diversity index over productive rearrangements. The immuneACCESS repertoire file appears here via TCRdb, limited to in-frame rearrangements. These files lack a portion of the clones; in checked studies, under half of the deficit traces to unresolved V genes, and the cause of the others is not known. The DNA gave D and trimming, while V, J and clone size come from that table. Within this sample are 200,000 to 250,000 clones, with roughly 75% of them counted one time only. Together, the top ten hold 4.5% to 7% of the sample.

General conclusions and limits of the study: Clinical and demographic metadata were provided uncurated, with the amount varying by source and participant.

This clonotype was sampled from a woman aged 70-85 years with acute or convalescent COVID-19. Recombination joined TRBV16 with TRBJ1-1; no D gene call is confident. Input material: peripheral blood. CDR3 reads: CASSHSGGNTEAFF. The base sequence is TGTGCCAGCAGCCACTCCGGAGGGAACACTGAAGCTTTCTTT.